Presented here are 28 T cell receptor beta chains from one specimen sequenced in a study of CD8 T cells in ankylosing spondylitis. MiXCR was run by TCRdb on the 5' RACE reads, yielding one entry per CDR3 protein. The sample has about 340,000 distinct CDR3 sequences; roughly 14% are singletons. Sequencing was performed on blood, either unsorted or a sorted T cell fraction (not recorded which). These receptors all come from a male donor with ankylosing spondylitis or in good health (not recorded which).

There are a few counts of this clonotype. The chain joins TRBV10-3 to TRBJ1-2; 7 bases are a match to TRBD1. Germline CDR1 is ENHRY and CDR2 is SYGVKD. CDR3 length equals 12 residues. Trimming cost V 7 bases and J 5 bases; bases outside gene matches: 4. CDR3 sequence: CAITQGSYGYTF. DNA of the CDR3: TGTGCCATCACACAGGGGAGTTATGGCTACACCTTC.

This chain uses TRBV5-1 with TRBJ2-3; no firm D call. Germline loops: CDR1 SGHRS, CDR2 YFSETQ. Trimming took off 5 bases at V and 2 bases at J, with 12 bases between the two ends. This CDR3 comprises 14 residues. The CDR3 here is CASRHQTTTDTQYF. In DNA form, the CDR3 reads TGCGCCAGCAGACATCAGACCACCACAGATACGCAGTATTTT.

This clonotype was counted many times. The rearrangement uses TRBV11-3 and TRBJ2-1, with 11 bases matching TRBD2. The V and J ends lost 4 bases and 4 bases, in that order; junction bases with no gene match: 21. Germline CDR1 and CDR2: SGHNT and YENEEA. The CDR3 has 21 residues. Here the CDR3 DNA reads TGTGCCAGCAGCTCCCCGGTGGGGGGGACTAGCGGACAAACCCAATACAATGAGCAGTTCTTC. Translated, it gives CASSSPVGGTSGQTQYNEQFF.

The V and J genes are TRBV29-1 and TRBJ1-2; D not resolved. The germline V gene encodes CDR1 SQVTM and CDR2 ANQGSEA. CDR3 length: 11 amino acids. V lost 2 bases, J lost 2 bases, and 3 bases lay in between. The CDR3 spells CSVERNYGYTF. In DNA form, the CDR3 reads TGCAGCGTTGAAAGAAACTATGGCTACACCTTC.

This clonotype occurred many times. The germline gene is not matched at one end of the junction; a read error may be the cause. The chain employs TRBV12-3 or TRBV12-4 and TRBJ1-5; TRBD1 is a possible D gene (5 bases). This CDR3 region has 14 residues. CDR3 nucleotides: TGTGCCAGCAGTTTAGGCCAGGGCAAACAGCCCCAGCATTTT. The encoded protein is CASSLGQGKQPQHF.

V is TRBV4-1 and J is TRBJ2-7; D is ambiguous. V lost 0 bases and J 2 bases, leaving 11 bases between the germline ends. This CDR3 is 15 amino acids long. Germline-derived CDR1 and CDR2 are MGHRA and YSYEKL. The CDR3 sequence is CASSQDSQSTYEQYF. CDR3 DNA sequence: TGCGCCAGCAGCCAAGACAGTCAATCGACCTACGAGCAGTACTTC.

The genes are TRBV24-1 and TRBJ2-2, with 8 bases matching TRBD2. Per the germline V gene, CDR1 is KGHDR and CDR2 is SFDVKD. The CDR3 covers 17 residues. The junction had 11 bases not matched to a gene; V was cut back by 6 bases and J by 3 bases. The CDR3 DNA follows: TGTGCCACCAGTCACCCGCCCGGGGGGGCCGACACCGGGGAGCTGTTTTTT. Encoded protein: CATSHPPGGADTGELFF.

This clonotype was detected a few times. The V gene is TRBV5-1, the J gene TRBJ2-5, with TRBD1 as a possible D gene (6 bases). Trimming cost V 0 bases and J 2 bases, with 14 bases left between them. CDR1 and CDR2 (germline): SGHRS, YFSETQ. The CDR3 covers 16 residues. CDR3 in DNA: TGCGCCAGCAGCTTGGCCGTGTGGACAGCACAAGAGACCCAGTACTTC. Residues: CASSLAVWTAQETQYF.

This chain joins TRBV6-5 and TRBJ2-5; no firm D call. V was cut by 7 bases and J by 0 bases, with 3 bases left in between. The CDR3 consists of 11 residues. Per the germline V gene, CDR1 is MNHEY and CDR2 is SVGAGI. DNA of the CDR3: TGTGCCAGCATCGACCAAGAGACCCAGTACTTC. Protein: CASIDQETQYF.

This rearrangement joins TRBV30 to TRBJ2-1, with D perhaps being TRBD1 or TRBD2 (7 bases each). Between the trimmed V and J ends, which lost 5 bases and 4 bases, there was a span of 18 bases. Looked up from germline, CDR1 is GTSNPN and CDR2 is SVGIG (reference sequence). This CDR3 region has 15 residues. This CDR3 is CAWARGGGGYNEQFF. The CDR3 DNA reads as TGTGCCTGGGCCCGGGGAGGGGGCGGTTACAATGAGCAGTTCTTC.

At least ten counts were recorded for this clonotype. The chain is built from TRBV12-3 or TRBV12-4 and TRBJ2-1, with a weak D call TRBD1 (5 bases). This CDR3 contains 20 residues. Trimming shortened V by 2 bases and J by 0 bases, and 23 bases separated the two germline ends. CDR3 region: CASSLLAGPSFLSSYNEQFF. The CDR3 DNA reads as TGTGCCAGCAGTTTATTAGCAGGGCCAAGTTTTTTAAGCTCCTACAATGAGCAGTTCTTC.

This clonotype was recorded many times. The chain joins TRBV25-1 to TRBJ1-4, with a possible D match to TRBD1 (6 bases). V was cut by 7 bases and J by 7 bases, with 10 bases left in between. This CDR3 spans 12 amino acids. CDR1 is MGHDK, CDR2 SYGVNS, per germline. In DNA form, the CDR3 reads TGTGCCAGCACCCCAGGGGCTGAAAAACTGTTTTTT. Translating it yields CASTPGAEKLFF.

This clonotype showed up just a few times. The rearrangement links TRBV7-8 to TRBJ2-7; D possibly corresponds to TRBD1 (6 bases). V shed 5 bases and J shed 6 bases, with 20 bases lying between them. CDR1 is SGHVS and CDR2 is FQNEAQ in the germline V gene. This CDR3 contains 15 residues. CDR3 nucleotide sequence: TGTGCCAGCAGCCGGAACAGGGATCGAGTTACCGAGCAGTACTTC. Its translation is CASSRNRDRVTEQYF.

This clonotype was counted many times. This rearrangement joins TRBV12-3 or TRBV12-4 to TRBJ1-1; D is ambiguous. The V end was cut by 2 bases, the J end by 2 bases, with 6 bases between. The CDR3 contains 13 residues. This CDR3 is CASSLQDNTEAFF. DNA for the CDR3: TGTGCCAGCAGTTTACAAGATAACACTGAAGCTTTCTTT.

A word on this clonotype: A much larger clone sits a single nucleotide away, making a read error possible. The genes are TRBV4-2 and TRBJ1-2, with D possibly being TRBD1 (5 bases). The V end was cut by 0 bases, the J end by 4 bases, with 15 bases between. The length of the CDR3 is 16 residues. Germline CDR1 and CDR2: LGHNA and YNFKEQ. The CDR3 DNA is TGTGCCAGCAGCCAAGAAGATGCGAGGGGTACCTATGGCTACACCTTC. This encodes CASSQEDARGTYGYTF.

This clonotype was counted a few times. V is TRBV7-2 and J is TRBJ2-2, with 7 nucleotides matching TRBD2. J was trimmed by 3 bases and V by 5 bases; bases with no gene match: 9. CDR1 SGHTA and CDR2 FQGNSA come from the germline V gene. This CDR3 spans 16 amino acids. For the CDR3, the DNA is TGTGCCAGCAGCCCAAAGACTAGCAGAGACACCGGGGAGCTGTTTTTT. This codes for CASSPKTSRDTGELFF.

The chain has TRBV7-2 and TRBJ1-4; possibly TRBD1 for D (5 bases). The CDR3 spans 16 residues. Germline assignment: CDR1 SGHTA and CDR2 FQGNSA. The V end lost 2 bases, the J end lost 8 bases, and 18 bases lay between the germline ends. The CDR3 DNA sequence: TGTGCCAGCAGCTTATCCCGGGGGATATCCGGCGAAAAACTGTTTTTT. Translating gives CASSLSRGISGEKLFF.

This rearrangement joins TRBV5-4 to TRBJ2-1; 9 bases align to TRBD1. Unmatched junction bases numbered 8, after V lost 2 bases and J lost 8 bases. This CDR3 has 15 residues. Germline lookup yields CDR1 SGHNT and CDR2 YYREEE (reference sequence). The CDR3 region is CASSLQGADMDEQFF. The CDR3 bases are TGTGCCAGCAGCTTACAGGGGGCGGATATGGATGAGCAGTTCTTC.

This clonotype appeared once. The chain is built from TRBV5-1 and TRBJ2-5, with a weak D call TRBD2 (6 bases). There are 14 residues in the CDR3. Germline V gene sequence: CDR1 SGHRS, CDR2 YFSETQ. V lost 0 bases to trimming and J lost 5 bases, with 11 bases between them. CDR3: CASSLVGGVETQYF. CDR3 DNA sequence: TGCGCCAGCAGCTTGGTGGGGGGAGTGGAGACCCAGTACTTC.

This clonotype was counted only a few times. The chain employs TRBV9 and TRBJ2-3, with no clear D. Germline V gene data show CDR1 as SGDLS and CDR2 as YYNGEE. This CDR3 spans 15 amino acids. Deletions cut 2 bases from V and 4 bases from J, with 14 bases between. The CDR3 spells CASSVIPDGADTQYF. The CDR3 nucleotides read TGTGCCAGCAGCGTCATCCCGGATGGGGCAGATACGCAGTATTTT.

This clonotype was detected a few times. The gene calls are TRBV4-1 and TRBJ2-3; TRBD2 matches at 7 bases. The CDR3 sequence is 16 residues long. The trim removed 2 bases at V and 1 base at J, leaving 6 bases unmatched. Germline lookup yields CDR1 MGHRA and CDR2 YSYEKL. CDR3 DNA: TGCGCCAGCAGCCAACTCCCGGGGGGACGCACAGATACGCAGTATTTT. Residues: CASSQLPGGRTDTQYF.

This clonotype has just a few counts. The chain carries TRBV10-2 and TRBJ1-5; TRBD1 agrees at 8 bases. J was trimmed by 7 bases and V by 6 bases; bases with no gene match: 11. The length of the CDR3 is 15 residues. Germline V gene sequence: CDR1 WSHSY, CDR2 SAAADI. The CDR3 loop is CASRSDRGRYQPQHF. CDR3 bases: TGCGCCAGCAGATCCGACAGGGGAAGGTACCAGCCCCAGCATTTT.

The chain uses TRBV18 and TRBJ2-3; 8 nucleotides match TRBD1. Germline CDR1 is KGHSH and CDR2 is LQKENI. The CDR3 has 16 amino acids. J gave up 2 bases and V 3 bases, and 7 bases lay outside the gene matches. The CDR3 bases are TGTGCCAGCTCACCCCGGACAGGGCTCACCACAGATACGCAGTATTTT. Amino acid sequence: CASSPRTGLTTDTQYF.

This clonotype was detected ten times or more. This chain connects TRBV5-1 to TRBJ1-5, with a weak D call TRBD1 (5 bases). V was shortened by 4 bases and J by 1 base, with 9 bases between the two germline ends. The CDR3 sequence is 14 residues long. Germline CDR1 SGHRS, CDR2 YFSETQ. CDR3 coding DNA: TGCGCCAGCAGCCTGGGGGGGAGCAATCAGCCCCAGCATTTT. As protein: CASSLGGSNQPQHF.

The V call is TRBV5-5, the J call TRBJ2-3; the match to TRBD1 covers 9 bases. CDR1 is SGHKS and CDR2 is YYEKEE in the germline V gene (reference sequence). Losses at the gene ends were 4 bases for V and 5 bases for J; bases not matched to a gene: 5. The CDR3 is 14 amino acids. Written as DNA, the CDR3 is TGTGCCAGCAGCCCCTACAGGGGGCGAGATACGCAGTATTTT. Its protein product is CASSPYRGRDTQYF.

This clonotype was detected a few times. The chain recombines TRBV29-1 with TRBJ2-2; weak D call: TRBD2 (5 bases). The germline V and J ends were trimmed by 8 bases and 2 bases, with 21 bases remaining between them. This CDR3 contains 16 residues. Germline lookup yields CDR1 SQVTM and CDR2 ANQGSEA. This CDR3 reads CSLPTRWTGNTGELFF. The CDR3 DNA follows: TGCAGCCTCCCAACGAGATGGACGGGAAACACCGGGGAGCTGTTTTTT.

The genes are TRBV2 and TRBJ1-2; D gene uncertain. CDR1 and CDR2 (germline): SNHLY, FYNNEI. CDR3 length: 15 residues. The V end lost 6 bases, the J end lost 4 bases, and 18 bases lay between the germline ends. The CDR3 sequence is CASRTPSLGVYGYTF. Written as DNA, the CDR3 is TGTGCCAGCAGGACCCCTTCTCTGGGAGTCTATGGCTACACCTTC. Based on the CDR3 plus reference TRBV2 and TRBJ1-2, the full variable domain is EPEVTQTPSHQVTQMGQEVILRCVPISNHLYFYWYRQILGQKVEFLVSFYNNEISEKSEIFDDQFSVERPDGSNFTLKIRSTKLEDSAMYFCASRTPSLGVYGYTFGSGTRLTVV.

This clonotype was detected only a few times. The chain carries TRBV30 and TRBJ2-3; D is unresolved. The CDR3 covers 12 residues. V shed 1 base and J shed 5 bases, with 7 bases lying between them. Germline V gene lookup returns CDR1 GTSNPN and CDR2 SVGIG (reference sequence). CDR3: CAWSEVKDTQYF. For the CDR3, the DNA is TGTGCCTGGAGTGAGGTTAAAGATACGCAGTATTTT. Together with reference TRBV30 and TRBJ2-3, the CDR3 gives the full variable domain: SQTIHQWPATLVQPVGSPLSLECTVEGTSNPNLYWYRQAAGRGLQLLFYSVGIGQISSEVPQNLSASRPQDRQFILSSKKLLLSDSGFYLCAWSEVKDTQYFGPGTRLTVL.